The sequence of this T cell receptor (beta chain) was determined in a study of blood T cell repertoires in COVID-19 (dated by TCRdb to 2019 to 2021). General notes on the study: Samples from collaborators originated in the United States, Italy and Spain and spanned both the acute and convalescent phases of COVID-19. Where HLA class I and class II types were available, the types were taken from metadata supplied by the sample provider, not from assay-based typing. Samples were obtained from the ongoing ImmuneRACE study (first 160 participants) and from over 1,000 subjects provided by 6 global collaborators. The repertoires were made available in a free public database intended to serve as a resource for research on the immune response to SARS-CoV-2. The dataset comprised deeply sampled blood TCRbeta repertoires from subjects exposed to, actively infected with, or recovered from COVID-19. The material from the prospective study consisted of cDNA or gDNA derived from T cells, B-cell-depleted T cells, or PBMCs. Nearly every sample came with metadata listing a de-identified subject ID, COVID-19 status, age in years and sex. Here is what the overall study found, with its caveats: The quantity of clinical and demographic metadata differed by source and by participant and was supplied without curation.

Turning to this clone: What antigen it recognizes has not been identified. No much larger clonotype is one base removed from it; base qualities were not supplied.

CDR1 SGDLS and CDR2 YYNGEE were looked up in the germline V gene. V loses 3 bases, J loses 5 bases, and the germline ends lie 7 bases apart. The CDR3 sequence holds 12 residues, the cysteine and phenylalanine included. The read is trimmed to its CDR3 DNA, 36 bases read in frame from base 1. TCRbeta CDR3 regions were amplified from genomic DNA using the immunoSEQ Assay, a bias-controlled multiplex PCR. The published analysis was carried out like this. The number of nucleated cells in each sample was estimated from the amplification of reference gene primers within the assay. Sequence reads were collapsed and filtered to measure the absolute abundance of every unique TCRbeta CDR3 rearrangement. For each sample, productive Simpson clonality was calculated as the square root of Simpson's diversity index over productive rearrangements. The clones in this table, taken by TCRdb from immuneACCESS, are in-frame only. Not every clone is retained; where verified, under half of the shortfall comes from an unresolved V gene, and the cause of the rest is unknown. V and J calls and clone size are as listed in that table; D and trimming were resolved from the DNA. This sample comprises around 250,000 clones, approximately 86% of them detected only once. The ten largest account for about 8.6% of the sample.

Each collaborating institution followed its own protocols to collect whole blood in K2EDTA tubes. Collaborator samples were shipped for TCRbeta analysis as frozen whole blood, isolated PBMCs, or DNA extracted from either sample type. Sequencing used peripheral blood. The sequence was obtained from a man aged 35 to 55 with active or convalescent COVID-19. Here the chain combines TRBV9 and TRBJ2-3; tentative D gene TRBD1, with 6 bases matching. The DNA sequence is TGTGCCAGCAGCGGACAGGTAGATACGCAGTATTTT. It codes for CASSGQVDTQYF. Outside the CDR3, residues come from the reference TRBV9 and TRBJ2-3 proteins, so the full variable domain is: DSGVTQTPKHLITATGQRVTLRCSPRSGDLSVYWYQQSLDQGLQFLIQYYNGEERAKGNILERFSAQQFPDLHSELNLSSLELGDSALYFCASSGQVDTQYFGPGTRLTVL.